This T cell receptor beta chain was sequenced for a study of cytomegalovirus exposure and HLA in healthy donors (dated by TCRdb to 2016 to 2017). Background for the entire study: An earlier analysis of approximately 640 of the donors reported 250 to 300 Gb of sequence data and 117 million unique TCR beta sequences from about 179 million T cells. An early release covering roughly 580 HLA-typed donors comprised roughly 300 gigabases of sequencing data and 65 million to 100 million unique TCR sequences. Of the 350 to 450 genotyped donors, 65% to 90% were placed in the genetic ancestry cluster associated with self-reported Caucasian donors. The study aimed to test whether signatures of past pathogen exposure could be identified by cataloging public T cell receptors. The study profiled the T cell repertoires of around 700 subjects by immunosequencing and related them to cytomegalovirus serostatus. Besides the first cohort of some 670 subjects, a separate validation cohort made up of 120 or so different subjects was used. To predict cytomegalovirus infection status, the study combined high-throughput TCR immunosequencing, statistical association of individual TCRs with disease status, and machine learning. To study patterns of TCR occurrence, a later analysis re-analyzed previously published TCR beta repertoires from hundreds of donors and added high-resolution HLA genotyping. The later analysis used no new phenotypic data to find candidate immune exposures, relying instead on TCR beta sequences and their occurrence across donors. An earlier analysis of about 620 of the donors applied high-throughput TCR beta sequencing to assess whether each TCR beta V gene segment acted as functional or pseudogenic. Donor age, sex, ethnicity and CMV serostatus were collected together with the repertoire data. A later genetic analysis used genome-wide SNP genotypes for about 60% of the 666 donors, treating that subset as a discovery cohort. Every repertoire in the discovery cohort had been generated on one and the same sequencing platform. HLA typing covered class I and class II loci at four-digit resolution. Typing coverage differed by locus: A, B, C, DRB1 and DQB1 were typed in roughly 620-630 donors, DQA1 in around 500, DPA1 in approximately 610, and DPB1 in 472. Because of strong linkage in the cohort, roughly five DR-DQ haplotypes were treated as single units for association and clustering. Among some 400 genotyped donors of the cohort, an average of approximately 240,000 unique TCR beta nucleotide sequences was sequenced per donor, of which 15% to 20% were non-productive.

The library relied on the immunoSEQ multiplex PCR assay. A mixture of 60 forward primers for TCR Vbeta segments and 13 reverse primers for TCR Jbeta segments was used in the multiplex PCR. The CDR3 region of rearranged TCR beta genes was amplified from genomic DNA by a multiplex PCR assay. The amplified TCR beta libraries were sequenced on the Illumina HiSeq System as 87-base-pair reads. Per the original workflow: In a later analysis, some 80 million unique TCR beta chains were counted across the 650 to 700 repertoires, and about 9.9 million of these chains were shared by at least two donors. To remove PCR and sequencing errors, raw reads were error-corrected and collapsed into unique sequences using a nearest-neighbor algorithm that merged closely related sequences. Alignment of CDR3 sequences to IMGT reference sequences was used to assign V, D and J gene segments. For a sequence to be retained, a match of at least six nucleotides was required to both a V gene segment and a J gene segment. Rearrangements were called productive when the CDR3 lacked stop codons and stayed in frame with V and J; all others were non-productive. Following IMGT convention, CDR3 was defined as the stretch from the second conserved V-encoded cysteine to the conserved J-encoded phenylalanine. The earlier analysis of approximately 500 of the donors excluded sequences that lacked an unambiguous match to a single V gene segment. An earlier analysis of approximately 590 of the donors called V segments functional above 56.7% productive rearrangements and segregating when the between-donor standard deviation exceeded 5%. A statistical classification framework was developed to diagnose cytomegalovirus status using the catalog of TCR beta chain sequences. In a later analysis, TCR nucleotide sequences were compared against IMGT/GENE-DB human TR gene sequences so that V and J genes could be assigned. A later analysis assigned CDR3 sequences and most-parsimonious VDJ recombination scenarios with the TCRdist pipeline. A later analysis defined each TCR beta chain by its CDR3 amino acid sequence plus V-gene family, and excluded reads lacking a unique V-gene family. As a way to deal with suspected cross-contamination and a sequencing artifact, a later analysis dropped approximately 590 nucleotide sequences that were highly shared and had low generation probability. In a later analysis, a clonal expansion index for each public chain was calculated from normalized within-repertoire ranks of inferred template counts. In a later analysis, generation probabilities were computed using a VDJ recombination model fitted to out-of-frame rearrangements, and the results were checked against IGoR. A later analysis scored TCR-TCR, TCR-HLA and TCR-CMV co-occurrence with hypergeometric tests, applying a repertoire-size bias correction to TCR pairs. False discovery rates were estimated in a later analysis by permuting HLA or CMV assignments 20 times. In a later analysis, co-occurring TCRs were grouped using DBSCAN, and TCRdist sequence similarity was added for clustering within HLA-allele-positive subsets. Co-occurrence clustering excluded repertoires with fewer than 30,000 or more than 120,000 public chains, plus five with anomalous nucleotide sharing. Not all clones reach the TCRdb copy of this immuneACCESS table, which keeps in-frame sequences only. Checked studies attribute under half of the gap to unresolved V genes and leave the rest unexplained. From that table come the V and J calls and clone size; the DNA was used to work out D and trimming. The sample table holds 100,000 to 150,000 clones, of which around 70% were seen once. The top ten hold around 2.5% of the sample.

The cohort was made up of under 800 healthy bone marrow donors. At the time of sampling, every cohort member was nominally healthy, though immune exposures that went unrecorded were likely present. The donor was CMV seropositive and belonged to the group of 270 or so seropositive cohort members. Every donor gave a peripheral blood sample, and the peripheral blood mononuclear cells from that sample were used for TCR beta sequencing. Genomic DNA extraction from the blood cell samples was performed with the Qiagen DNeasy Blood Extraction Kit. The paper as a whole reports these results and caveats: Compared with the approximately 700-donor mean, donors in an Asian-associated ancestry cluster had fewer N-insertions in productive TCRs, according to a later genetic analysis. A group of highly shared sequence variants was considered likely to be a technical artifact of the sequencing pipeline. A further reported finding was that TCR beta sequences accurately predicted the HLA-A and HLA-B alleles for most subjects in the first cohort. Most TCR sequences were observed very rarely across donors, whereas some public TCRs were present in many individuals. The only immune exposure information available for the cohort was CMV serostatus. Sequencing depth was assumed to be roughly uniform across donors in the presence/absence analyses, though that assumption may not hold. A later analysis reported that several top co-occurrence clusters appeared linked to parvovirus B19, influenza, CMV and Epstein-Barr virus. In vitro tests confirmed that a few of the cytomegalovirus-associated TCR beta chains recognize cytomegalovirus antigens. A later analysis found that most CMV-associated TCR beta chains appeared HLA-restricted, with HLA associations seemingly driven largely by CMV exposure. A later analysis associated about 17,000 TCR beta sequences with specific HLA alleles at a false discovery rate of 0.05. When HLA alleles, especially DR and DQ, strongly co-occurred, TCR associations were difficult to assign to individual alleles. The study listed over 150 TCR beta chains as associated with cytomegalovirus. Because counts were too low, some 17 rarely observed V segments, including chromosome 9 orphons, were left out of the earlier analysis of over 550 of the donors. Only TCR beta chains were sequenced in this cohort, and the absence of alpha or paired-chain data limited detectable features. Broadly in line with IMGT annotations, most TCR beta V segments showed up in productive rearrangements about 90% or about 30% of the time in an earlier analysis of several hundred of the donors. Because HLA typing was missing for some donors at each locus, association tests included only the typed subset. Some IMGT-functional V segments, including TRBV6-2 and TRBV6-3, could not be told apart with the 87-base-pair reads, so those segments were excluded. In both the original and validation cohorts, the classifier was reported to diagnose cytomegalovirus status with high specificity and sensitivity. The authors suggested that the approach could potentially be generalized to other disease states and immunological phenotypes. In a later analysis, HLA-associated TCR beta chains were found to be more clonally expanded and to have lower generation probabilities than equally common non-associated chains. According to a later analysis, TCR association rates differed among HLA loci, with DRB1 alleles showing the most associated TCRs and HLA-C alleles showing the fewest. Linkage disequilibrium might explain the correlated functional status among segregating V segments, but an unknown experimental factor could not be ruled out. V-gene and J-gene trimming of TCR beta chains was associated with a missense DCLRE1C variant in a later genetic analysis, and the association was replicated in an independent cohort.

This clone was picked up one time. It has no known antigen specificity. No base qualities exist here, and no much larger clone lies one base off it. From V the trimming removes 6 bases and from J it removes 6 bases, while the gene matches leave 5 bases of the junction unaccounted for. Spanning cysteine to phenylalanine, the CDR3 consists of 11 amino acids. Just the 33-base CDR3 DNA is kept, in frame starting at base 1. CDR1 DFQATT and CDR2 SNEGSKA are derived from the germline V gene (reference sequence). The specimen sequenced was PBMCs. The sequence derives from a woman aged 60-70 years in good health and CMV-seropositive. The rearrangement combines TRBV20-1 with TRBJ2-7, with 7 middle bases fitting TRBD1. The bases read TGCAGTGCCCCGACAGGGCTCGAGCAGTACTTC. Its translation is CSAPTGLEQYF.